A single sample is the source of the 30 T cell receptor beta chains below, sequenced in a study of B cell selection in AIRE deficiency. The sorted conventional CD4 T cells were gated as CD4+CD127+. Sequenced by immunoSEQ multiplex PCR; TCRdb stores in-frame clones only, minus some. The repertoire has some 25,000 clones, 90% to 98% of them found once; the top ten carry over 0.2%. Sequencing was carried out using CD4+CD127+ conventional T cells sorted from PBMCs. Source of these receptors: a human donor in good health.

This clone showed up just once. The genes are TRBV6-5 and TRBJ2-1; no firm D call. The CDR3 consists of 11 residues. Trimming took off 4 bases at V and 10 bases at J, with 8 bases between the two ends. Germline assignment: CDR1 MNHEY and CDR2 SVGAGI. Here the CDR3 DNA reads TGTGCCAGCAGTTGGGGTCGGGAGCAGTTCTTC. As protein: CASSWGREQFF.

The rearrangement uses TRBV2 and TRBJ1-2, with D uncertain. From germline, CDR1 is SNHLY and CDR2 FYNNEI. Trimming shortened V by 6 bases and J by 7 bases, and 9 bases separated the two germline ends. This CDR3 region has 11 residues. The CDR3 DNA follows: TGTGCCAGCAGACAGCAGCTTGGCTACACCTTC. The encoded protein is CASRQQLGYTF. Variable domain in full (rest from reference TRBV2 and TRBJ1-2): EPEVTQTPSHQVTQMGQEVILRCVPISNHLYFYWYRQILGQKVEFLVSFYNNEISEKSEIFDDQFSVERPDGSNFTLKIRSTKLEDSAMYFCASRQQLGYTFGSGTRLTVV.

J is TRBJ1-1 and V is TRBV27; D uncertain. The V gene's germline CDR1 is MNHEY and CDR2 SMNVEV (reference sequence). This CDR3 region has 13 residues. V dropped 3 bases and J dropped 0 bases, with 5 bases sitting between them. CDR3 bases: TGTGCCAGCAGTTTCATCATGAACACTGAAGCTTTCTTT. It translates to CASSFIMNTEAFF.

The CDR3 bases are TGTGCCAGCAGCCGTCTCAGGACAGGGGACACTGAAGCTTTCTTT. This codes for CASSRLRTGDTEAFF. The chain joins TRBV11-2 to TRBJ1-1, with 9 bases aligning to TRBD1. CDR1 and CDR2 (germline): SGHAT, FQNNGV. The J segment lost 3 bases and the V segment lost 5 bases, leaving 7 bases of the junction unmatched. This CDR3 contains 15 residues.

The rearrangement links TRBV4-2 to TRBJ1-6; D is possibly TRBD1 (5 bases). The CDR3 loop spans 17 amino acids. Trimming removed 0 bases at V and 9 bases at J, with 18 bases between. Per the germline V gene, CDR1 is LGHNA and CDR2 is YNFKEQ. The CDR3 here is CASSQESQPGQGSPLHF. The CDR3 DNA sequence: TGTGCCAGCAGCCAAGAAAGTCAGCCGGGTCAGGGTTCACCCCTCCACTTT.

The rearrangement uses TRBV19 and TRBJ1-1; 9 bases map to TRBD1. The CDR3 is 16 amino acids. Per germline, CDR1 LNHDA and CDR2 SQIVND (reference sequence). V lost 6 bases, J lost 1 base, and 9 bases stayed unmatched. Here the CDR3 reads CASRPLPGQGNTEAFF. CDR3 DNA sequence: TGTGCCAGTAGGCCCCTGCCGGGACAGGGGAACACTGAAGCTTTCTTT.

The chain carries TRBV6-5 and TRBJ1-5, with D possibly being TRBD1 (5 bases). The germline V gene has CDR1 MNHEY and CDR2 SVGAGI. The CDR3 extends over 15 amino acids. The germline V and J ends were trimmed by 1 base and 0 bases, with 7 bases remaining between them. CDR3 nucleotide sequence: TGTGCCAGCAGTTACTGGGGCGGTAGCAATCAGCCCCAGCATTTT. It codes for CASSYWGGSNQPQHF.

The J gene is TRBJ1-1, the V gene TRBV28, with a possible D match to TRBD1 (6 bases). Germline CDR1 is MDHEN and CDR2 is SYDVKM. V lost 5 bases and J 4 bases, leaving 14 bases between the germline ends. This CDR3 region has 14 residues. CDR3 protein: CASSQTPRGTEAFF. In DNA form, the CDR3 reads TGTGCCAGCAGTCAGACTCCCAGGGGCACTGAAGCTTTCTTT.

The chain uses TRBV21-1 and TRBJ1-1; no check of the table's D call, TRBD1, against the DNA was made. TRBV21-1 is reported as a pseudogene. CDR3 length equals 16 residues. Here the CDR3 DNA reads TGTGCCAGCAGCAAGAGGGTAGGCAGGGGGCGGGGAGAAGCTTTCTTT. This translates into CASSKRVGRGRGEAFF.

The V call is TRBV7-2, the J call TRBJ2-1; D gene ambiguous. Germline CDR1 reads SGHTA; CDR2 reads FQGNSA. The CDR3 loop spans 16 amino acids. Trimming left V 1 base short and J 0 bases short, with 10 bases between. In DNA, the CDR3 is TGTGCCAGCAGCTTAGGGCATAACCCCTCCTACAATGAGCAGTTCTTC. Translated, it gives CASSLGHNPSYNEQFF.

The CDR3 sequence is CASSLLDNEQFF. The CDR3 bases are TGTGCCAGCAGTTTGCTAGATAATGAGCAGTTCTTC. The rearrangement links TRBV27 to TRBJ2-1, with D uncertain. The CDR3 contains 12 residues. From germline, CDR1 is MNHEY and CDR2 SMNVEV (reference sequence). Trimming shortened V by 3 bases and J by 7 bases, and 7 bases separated the two germline ends.

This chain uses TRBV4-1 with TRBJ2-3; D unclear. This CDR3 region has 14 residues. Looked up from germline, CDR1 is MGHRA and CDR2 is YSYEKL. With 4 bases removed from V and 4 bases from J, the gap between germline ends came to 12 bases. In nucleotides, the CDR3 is TGCGCCAGCAGCCCATCCATGGTTCCAGATACGCAGTATTTT. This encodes CASSPSMVPDTQYF.

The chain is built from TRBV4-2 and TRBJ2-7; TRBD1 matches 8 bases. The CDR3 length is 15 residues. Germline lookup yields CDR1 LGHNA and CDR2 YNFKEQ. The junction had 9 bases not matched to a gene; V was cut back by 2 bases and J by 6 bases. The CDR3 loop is CASSQPGTGLGEQYF. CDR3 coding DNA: TGTGCCAGCAGCCAACCCGGGACAGGTTTGGGCGAGCAGTACTTC.

CDR3 sequence (DNA): TGTGCCAGCATCGGGTCAGGGGGCGGTGAAAAACTGTTTTTT. Its protein is CASIGSGGGEKLFF. The chain is built from TRBV11-2 and TRBJ1-4; 8 nucleotides line up with TRBD1. The CDR3 spans 14 residues. V was pared by 7 bases and J by 7 bases, with 8 bases of the junction left unmatched. Germline V lookup: CDR1 SGHAT, CDR2 FQNNGV.

The CDR3 sequence is CAWSVMGGRQPQHF. CDR3 in DNA: TGTGCCTGGAGTGTAATGGGGGGCCGTCAGCCCCAGCATTTT. V usage is TRBV30 and J usage is TRBJ1-5; D is perhaps TRBD1 (6 bases). This CDR3 contains 14 residues. V shed 0 bases and J shed 6 bases, with 12 bases lying between them. Germline CDR1 reads GTSNPN; CDR2 reads SVGIG (reference sequence).

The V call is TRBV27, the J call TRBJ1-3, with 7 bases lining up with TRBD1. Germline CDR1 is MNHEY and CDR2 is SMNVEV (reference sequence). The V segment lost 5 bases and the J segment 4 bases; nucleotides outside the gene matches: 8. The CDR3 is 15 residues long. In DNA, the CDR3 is TGTGCCAGCAGTCGGGGGACAGAAATCGGAAACACCATATATTTT. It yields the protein CASSRGTEIGNTIYF.

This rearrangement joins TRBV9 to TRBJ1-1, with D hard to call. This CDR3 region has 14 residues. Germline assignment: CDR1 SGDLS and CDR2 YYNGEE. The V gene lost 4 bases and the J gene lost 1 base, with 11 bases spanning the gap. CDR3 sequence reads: CASSFRTENTEAFF. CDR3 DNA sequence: TGTGCCAGCAGCTTCCGGACGGAGAACACTGAAGCTTTCTTT.

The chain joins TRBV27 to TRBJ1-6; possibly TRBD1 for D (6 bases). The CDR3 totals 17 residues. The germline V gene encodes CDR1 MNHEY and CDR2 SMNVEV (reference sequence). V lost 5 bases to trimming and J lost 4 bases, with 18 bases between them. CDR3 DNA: TGTGCCAGCAGTGACGCAAACAGGGATCCTTATAATTCACCCCTCCACTTT. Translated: CASSDANRDPYNSPLHF.

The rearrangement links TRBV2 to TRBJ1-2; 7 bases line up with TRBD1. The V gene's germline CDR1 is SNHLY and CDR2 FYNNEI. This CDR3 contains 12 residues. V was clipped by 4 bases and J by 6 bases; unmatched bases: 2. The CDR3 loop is CASSAGGHGYTF. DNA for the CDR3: TGTGCCAGCAGTGCAGGGGGTCATGGCTACACCTTC.

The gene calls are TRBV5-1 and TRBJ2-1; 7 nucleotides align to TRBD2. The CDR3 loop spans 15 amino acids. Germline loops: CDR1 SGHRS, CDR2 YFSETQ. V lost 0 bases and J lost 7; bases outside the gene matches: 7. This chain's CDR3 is CASSLAGGRANEQFF. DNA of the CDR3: TGCGCCAGCAGCTTGGCCGGGGGGAGGGCGAATGAGCAGTTCTTC.

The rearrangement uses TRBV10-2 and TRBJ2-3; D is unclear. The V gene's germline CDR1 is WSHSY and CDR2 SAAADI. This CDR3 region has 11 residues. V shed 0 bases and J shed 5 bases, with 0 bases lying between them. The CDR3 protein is CASSESDTQYF. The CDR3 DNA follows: TGCGCCAGCAGTGAGTCAGATACGCAGTATTTT.

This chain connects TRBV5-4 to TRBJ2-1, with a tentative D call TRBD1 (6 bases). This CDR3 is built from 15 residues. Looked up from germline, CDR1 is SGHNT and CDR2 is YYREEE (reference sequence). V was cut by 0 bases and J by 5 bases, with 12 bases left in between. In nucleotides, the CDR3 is TGTGCCAGCAGCTTGGTTCAGGGGAGCGACAATGAGCAGTTCTTC. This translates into CASSLVQGSDNEQFF.

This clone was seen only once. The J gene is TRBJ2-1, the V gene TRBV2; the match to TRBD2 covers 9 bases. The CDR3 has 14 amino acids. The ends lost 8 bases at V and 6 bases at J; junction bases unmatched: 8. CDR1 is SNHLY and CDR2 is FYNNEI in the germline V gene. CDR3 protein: CASGSGTSLNEQFF. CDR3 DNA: TGTGCCAGCGGTTCCGGGACTAGCCTCAATGAGCAGTTCTTC. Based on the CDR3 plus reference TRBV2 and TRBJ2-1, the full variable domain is EPEVTQTPSHQVTQMGQEVILRCVPISNHLYFYWYRQILGQKVEFLVSFYNNEISEKSEIFDDQFSVERPDGSNFTLKIRSTKLEDSAMYFCASGSGTSLNEQFFGPGTRLTVL.

Written as DNA, the CDR3 is TGCGCCAGCAGCCCATACCTCAGCGACAGCACCCGAGAGATCTATGGCTACACCTTC. Translated: CASSPYLSDSTREIYGYTF. The chain joins TRBV5-1 to TRBJ1-2, with a possible D match to TRBD1 (5 bases). The CDR3 sequence is 19 residues long. Trimming cost V 4 bases and J 4 bases, with 29 bases left between them. CDR1 is SGHRS and CDR2 is YFSETQ in the germline V gene.

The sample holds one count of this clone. This CDR3 is CASSIGLAGTQETQYF. The CDR3 region has the DNA TGTGCCAGTAGTATAGGACTAGCGGGGACGCAAGAGACCCAGTACTTC. The genes are TRBV19 and TRBJ2-5; 11 nucleotides line up with TRBD2. The V gene end was trimmed by 1 base and the J gene end by 2 bases; junction bases not matched to a gene: 3. Germline CDR1 and CDR2: LNHDA and SQIVND (reference sequence). There are 16 residues in the CDR3.

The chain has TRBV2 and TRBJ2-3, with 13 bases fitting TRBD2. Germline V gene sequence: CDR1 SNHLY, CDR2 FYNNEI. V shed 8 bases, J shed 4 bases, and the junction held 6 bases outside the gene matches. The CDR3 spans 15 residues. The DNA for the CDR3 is TGTGCCAGCGGTGGACTAGCGGGAGTTGCAGATACGCAGTATTTT. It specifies CASGGLAGVADTQYF.

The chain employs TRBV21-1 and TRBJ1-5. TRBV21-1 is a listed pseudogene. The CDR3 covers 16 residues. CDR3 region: CASSRHLHWHHQPQHF. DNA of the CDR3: TGTGCCAGCAGCAGGCATCTACATTGGCATCATCAGCCCCAGCATTTT.

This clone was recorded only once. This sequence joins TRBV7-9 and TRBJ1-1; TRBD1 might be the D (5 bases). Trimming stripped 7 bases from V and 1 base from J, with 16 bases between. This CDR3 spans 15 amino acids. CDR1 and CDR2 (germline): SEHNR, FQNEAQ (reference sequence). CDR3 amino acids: CASTRRGGSNTEAFF. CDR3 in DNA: TGTGCCAGCACCCGGCGTGGGGGTTCGAACACTGAAGCTTTCTTT.

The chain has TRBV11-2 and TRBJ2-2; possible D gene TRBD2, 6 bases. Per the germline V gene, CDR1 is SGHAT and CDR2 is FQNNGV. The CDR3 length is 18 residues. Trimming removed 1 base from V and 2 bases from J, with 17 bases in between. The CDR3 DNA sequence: TGTGCCAGCAGCTTAGTTAATCCGGGACTGGCCAACACCGGGGAGCTGTTTTTT. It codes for CASSLVNPGLANTGELFF.

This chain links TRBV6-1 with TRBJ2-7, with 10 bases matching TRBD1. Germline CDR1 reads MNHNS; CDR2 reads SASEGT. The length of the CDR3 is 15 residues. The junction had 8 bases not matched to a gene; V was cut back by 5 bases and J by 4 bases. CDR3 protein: CASSSPGTGVYEQYF. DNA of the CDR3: TGTGCCAGCAGTTCCCCCGGGACAGGGGTGTACGAGCAGTACTTC.